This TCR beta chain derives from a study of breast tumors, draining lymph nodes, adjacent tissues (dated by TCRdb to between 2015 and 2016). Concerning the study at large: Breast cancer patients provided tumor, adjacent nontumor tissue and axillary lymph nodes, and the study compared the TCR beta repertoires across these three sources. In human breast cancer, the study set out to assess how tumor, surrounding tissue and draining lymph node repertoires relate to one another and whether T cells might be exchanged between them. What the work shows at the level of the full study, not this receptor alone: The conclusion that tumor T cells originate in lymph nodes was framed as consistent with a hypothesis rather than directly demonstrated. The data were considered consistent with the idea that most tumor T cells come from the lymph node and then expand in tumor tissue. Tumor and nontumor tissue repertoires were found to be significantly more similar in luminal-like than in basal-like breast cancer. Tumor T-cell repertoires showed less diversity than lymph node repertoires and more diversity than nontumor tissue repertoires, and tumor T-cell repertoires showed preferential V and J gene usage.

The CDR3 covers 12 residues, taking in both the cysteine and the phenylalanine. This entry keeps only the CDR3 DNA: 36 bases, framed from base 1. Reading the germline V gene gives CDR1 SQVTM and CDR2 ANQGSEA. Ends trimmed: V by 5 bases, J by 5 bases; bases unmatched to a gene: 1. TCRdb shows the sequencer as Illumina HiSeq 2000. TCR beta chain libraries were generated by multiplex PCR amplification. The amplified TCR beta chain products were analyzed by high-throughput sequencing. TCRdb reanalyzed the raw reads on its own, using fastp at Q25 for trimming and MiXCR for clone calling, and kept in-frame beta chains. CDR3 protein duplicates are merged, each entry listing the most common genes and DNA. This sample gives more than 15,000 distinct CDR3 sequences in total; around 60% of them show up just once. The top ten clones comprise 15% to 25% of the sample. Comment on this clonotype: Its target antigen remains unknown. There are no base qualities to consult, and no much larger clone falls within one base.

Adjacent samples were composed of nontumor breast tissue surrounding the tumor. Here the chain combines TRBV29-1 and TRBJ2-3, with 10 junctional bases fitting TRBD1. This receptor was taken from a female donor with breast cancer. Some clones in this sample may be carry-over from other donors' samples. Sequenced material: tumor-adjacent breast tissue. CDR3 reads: CSVRTGGDTQYF. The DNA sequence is TGCAGCGTTAGGACAGGGGGAGATACGCAGTATTTT.